The rows below give T cell receptor beta chains drawn from one sample of a study of blood T cell repertoires in COVID-19. Assay: immunoSEQ multiplex PCR; the TCRdb copy retains only in-frame clones and omits some. Of about 100,000 clones in the sample, about 80% were seen once. The sample taken for sequencing was peripheral blood. Source of these receptors: a human donor in a cohort sampled during active COVID-19. The CDR3 runs from the conserved cysteine through the conserved F or W. A D gene is named only where the DNA matches it firmly. Not all rows give a size; the values are once, few, many and, for expanded clones, a class.

>.|TRBV12-3/TRBV12-4|.|TRBJ1-5
TGTGCCAGCAGTTTAGGGAGGAATCAGCCCCAGCATTTT
CASSLGRNQPQHF
>.|TRBV11-3|.|TRBJ1-5
TGTGCCATCGTCCTCGGGGGGGTCGATGGCAATCAGCCCCAGCATTTT
CAIVLGGVDGNQPQHF
>TRBD1|TRBV19|many|TRBJ1-2
TGTGCCAGTAGTAAGAAGGGACAGCGGAATAACTATGGCTACACCTTC
CASSKKGQRNNYGYTF
>.|TRBV24-1|.|TRBJ1-2
TGTGCCACCAGCAGCGTCCAGGGGTCCCGAGGCTACACCTTC
CATSSVQGSRGYTF
>.|TRBV7-8|.|TRBJ2-2
TGTGCCAGCAGCTCCAGGGGCGAATTTAGGGAGCTGTTTTTT
CASSSRGEFRELFF
>.|TRBV28|many|TRBJ1-6
TGTGCCAGCAGCGGACAAACACCCCTCCACTTT
CASSGQTPLHF
>TRBD2|TRBV11-2|.|TRBJ2-7
TGTGCCAGCAGCTCCGGACTAGTGGGGGAGCAGTACTTC
CASSSGLVGEQYF
>.|TRBV20-1|.|TRBJ2-4
TGCAGTGCTAGTTATAGGGGTCCGGCCAAAAACATTCAGTACTTC
CSASYRGPAKNIQYF
>.|TRBV7-7|.|TRBJ2-5
TGTGCCAGCAGCTTAGGTTTCGCGTTCCAAGAGACCCAGTACTTC
CASSLGFAFQETQYF
>.|TRBV15|.|TRBJ1-2
TGTGCCACCAGCAGTAGACAGGTGGTAGGCTACACCTTC
CATSSRQVVGYTF
>TRBD1|TRBV3-1/TRBV3-2|few|TRBJ1-6
TGTGCCAGCAGCAAGGGGACAGGAGGATCACCCCTCCACTTT
CASSKGTGGSPLHF
>.|TRBV23-1|.|TRBJ2-1
TGCGCCAGCAAAACCCGCCGCCTGCGCACTCACTTGCGGGACAATGAGCAGTTCTTC
CASKTRRLRTHLRDNEQFF
>.|TRBV6-5|.|TRBJ1-1
TGTGCCAGCAGTTACTCGTCCGGCAGGGCCACTGAAGCTTTCTTT
CASSYSSGRATEAFF
>.|TRBV14|.|TRBJ2-1
TGTGCCAGCAGCCAAGGCGGGGGCACCTACAATGAGCAGTTCTTC
CASSQGGGTYNEQFF
>.|TRBV27|.|TRBJ2-1
TGTGCCAGCAGTTTATCCCCTGGAGACAATGAGCAGTTCTTC
CASSLSPGDNEQFF
>.|TRBV10-2|.|TRBJ1-5
TGCGCCAGCAGGGGCCGGGGTGGGCCAGATCAGCCCCAGCATTTT
CASRGRGGPDQPQHF
>TRBD1|TRBV7-9|once|TRBJ1-4
TGTGCCAGCAGCCACCGGACAGGCATTAATGAAAAACTGTTTTTT
CASSHRTGINEKLFF
>TRBD1|TRBV4-2|few|TRBJ1-2
TGTGCCAGCAGCGGACAATTGGGGACAGGGTATGGCTACACCTTC
CASSGQLGTGYGYTF
>.|TRBV19|.|TRBJ2-5
TGTGCCAGTAGTATTTCAGGGTACGAGACCCAGTACTTC
CASSISGYETQYF
>TRBD2|TRBV28|.|TRBJ2-7
TGTGCCAGCAGTTTACGCGGGAGGGCCTACGAGCAGTACTTC
CASSLRGRAYEQYF
>.|TRBV7-9|.|TRBJ2-3
TGTGCCAGCAGCCCCGAGCACCCGAAGGATACGCAGTATTTT
CASSPEHPKDTQYF
>TRBD2|TRBV5-1|.|TRBJ2-3
TGCGCCAGCAGCTTTGCGGGGCGGGAGGGAGATACGCAGTATTTT
CASSFAGREGDTQYF
>.|TRBV6-5|few|TRBJ2-2
TGTGCCAGCCGATGGGGGGGCGACACCGGGGAGCTGTTTTTT
CASRWGGDTGELFF
>.|TRBV18|once|TRBJ2-7
TGTGCCAGCTCACCTTTACGCTCAGGGGGGCTAACCTCCTACGAGCAGTACTTC
CASSPLRSGGLTSYEQYF
>.|TRBV6-5|.|TRBJ2-7
TGTGCCAGCAGTCCGGCTCGAGGAGGGTCCGAGCAGTACTTC
CASSPARGGSEQYF
>.|TRBV5-1|.|TRBJ2-1
TGCGCCAGCAGCGAAGACGGGAGCTCCTACAATGAGCAGTTCTTC
CASSEDGSSYNEQFF
>.|TRBV28|.|TRBJ1-1
TGTGCCAGCAGTCCCGGTCGCGGGCGGGCTTTCTTT
CASSPGRGRAFF
>.|TRBV9|.|TRBJ1-2
TGTGCCAGCAGCGTAGCCAGGGAGGGAGGCTACACCTTC
CASSVAREGGYTF
>.|TRBV28|.|TRBJ1-2
TGTGCCAGCAGGGACTCCATTCGGGGCTACACCTTC
CASRDSIRGYTF
>TRBD1|TRBV2|.|TRBJ2-5
TGTGCCAGCAGGCAGGACAGGACACGACAAGAGACCCAGTACTTC
CASRQDRTRQETQYF
>.|TRBV5-1|.|TRBJ2-5
TGCGCCAGCAGCTTGCTAGGGGTCGTGGGCGAGACCCAGTACTTC
CASSLLGVVGETQYF
>.|TRBV5-1|.|TRBJ2-3
TGCGCCAGCCGACCGGGACTCAGCACAGATACGCAGTATTTT
CASRPGLSTDTQYF
>TRBD1|TRBV6-5|.|TRBJ2-7
TGTGCCAGCAGTTACGCCGGGACAGGTCCCTACGAGCAGTACTTC
CASSYAGTGPYEQYF
>.|TRBV7-9|.|TRBJ2-3
TGTGCCAGCAGCTCTCTGGGAGGATACACAGATACGCAGTATTTT
CASSSLGGYTDTQYF
>.|TRBV27|.|TRBJ2-5
TGTGCCAGCAGTTTAGACCCCGGGGGGACACAAGAGACCCAGTACTTC
CASSLDPGGTQETQYF
>TRBD1|TRBV2|.|TRBJ1-2
TGTGCCAGCAGGTACATGACAGGGCGTCAGGGCTACACCTTC
CASRYMTGRQGYTF
>TRBD1|TRBV5-1|.|TRBJ2-4
TGCGCCAGCAGCTTTAACAGGGGTAGAGACATTCAGTACTTC
CASSFNRGRDIQYF
>.|TRBV5-1|.|TRBJ1-2
TGCGCCAGCAGCTTGGCAGGGAGGGCCTATGGCTACACCTTC
CASSLAGRAYGYTF
>TRBD2|TRBV5-1|.|TRBJ2-1
TGCGCCAGCATCCCTAGCGGGGGGTCCTACAATGAGCAGTTCTTC
CASIPSGGSYNEQFF
>.|TRBV18|.|TRBJ2-3
TGTGCCAGCTCACCAATCCGCCCGGGACACCTTAGCACAGATACGCAGTATTTT
CASSPIRPGHLSTDTQYF
>.|TRBV19|once|TRBJ2-2
TGTGCCAGTAGTCAGGTAGCGCGGACCGGGGAGCTGTTTTTT
CASSQVARTGELFF
>TRBD1|TRBV7-9|.|TRBJ1-4
TGTGCCAGCAGCAGAGGACAGGGTAATGAAAAACTGTTTTTT
CASSRGQGNEKLFF
>TRBD2|TRBV4-2|.|TRBJ2-3
TGTGCCAGCAGCTACGCACTAGCGGGAGGCACAGATACGCAGTATTTT
CASSYALAGGTDTQYF
>TRBD2|TRBV18|.|TRBJ2-1
TGTGCCAGCTCACCACCTGCTAGCGGCGACAATGAGCAGTTCTTC
CASSPPASGDNEQFF
>TRBD1|TRBV25-1|once|TRBJ2-2
TGTGCCAGCAGTAAAACTCAGGGGGAGAAGCTGTTTTTT
CASSKTQGEKLFF
>TRBD2|TRBV4-2|.|TRBJ2-1
TGTGCCAGCAGCCAAGATGGCGCGGGAGTCCGTAATGAGCAGTTCTTC
CASSQDGAGVRNEQFF
>.|TRBV28|.|TRBJ2-1
TGTGCCAGCAGTTTCTCTCGAGGGAGATACAATGAGCAGTTCTTC
CASSFSRGRYNEQFF
>TRBD2|TRBV2|once|TRBJ2-7
TGTGCCAGCAGTGATAGCGGGGGAGGGCAGTACTTC
CASSDSGGGQYF
>TRBD1|TRBV24-1|.|TRBJ1-5
TGTGCCACCAGTAAAGACAGGGATCCGCCCCAGCATTTT
CATSKDRDPPQHF
>.|TRBV15|.|TRBJ1-3
TGTGCCACCAGCAGCCACAGGAGCTCTGGAAACACCATATATTTT
CATSSHRSSGNTIYF
>TRBD2|TRBV5-1|once|TRBJ2-3
TGCGCCAGCACCTTCCTAGCGGGAGTCCCAGATACGCAGTATTTT
CASTFLAGVPDTQYF
>.|TRBV28|few|TRBJ1-5
TGTGCCAGCAGTTTAGCCCCGGGGGGCAATCAGCCCCAGCATTTT
CASSLAPGGNQPQHF
>.|TRBV4-2|many|TRBJ1-2
TGTGCCAGCAGCCGACGTGCAGGGGCGGGCTACACCTTC
CASSRRAGAGYTF